These T cell receptor beta chains were read from a single sample in a study of T cell repertoires in cytomegalovirus infection. TCRdb re-analysed the reads in MiXCR, keeping a single row per CDR3 protein. The table includes 560,000 or so distinct CDR3 sequences, 16% detected once. What was sequenced was CD8+ T cells from PBMCs. The receptors here all came from a human donor in good health (CMV status not recorded). Some clones in this sample may be carry-over from other donors' samples. Each CDR3 is given with its conserved first and last residue. A D gene is named only where the DNA matches it firmly. Size is stated for part of the rows, as once, few or many counts, or as a class when the clone is expanded.

TRBJ1-2 18 TRBD1 many TRBV11-2 TGTGCCAGCAGCTTCCCCTATACTCCGGGACAGGGGGCCCATGGCTACACCTTC CASSFPYTPGQGAHGYTF
TRBJ2-1 15 TRBD2 many TRBV7-2 TGTGCCAGCAGCTTAGAAGCGGGAGGGGTACATGAGCAGTTCTTC CASSLEAGGVHEQFF
TRBJ1-1 13 . . TRBV9 TGTGCCAGCAGCGCCAAGGGGGGGGGTGAAGCTTTCTTT CASSAKGGGEAFF
TRBJ1-1 10 . . TRBV29-1 TGCAGCGTTGAACCAGGGGAAGCTTTCTTT CSVEPGEAFF
TRBJ1-6 16 . . TRBV4-2 TGTGCCAGCAGCCAAGGAACCTTTGCGGTTAATTCACCCCTCCACTTT CASSQGTFAVNSPLHF
TRBJ1-3 13 . many TRBV7-8 TGTGCCAGCAGCCTACCAGAGGGAAACACCATATATTTT CASSLPEGNTIYF
TRBJ2-2 13 . many TRBV5-5 TGTGCCAGCAGCTCGGATTACACCGGGGAGCTGTTTTTT CASSSDYTGELFF
TRBJ2-7 14 . many TRBV7-6 TGTGCCAGCAGCTCACCGGGAGTTGCCTACGAGCAGTACTTC CASSSPGVAYEQYF
TRBJ2-7 16 . many TRBV11-2 TGTGCCAGCAGCTTAGAATTACGGGGGGCTCTCTACGAGCAGTACTTC CASSLELRGALYEQYF
TRBJ2-1 14 . many TRBV9 TGTGCCAGCAGCGCAAACTCCCCCGGGGGTGAGCAGTTCTTC CASSANSPGGEQFF
TRBJ1-3 14 . . TRBV13 TGTGCCAGCAGCTTCACCGGCACTGGAAACACCATATATTTT CASSFTGTGNTIYF
TRBJ2-6 19 . many TRBV7-9 TGTGCCAGCAGCCCCCGGGGAACGAAAAGGGTCTCTGGGGCCAACGTCCTGACTTTC CASSPRGTKRVSGANVLTF
TRBJ1-1 13 . . TRBV30 TGTGCCTGGGCCCCCGGACAGAACACTGAAGCTTTCTTT CAWAPGQNTEAFF
TRBJ1-4 15 . . TRBV3-1 TGTGCCAGCAGCCAAGAGGTTCAAAAGAATGAAAAACTGTTTTTT CASSQEVQKNEKLFF
TRBJ2-7 13 . many TRBV7-9 TGTGCCAGCAGCTTAAGGTTTCCCTACGAGCAGTACTTC CASSLRFPYEQYF
TRBJ1-5 15 . few TRBV28 TGTGCCAGCAGCTTCCGTCGGGAGAGCAATCAGCCCCAGCATTTT CASSFRRESNQPQHF
TRBJ2-5 15 . . TRBV5-1 TGCGCCAGCAGCTTGGAGCTGGGGGCCGGAGAGACCCAGTACTTC CASSLELGAGETQYF
TRBJ1-1 13 . . TRBV28 TGTGCCAGCAGTTTAGAAGGGTGGGCTGAAGCTTTCTTT CASSLEGWAEAFF
TRBJ2-2 14 . many TRBV12-3/TRBV12-4 TGTGCCAGCATTGGGCGGGAGAACACCGGGGAGCTGTTTTTT CASIGRENTGELFF
TRBJ1-5 15 . . TRBV2 TGTGCCAGCGATGGCGCTGGGGGTATTAATCAGCCCCAGCATTTT CASDGAGGINQPQHF
TRBJ2-1 15 . many TRBV7-3 TGTGCCAGCAGCTTAAGTCAGGGAGAGGTCGATGAGCAGTTCTTC CASSLSQGEVDEQFF
TRBJ2-3 16 TRBD2 many TRBV4-2 TGTGCCAGCAGCCAGACCCTAGCGGGGGGCACAGATACGCAGTATTTT CASSQTLAGGTDTQYF
TRBJ2-3 17 TRBD2 many TRBV7-8 TGTGCCAGCAGCTTAGTTCTAGCGGGAGCTAGCACAGATACGCAGTATTTT CASSLVLAGASTDTQYF
TRBJ1-1 14 . . TRBV6-2/TRBV6-3 TGTGCCAGCAGTTACTCTTCCATCCTTACTGAAGCTTTCTTT CASSYSSILTEAFF
TRBJ2-2 14 . many TRBV28 TGTGCCAGCAGCCTTGACAGATTCACCGGGGAGCTGTTTTTT CASSLDRFTGELFF
TRBJ1-5 16 TRBD1 . TRBV19 TGTGCCAGTAGTATACCCAGACAGGGATTGAATCAGCCCCAGCATTTT CASSIPRQGLNQPQHF
TRBJ2-1 15 TRBD2 . TRBV6-5 TGTGCCAGCAGCCTTACTAGCGGGGCTTCTAGGGAGCAGTTCTTC CASSLTSGASREQFF